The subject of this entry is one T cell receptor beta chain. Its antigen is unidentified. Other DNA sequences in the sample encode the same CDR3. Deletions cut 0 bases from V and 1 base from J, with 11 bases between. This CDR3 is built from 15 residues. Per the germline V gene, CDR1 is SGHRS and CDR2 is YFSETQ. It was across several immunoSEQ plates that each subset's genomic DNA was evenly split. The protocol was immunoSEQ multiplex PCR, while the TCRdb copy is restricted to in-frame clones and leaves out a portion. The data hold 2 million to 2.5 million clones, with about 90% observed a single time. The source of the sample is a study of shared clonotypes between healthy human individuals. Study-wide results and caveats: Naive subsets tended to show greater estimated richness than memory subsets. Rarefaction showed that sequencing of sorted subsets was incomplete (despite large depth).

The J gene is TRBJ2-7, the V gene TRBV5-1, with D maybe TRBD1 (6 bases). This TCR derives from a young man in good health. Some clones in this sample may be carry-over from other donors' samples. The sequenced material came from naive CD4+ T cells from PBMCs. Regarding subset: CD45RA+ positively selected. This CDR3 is CASSLVPGVSYEQYF. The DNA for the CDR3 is TGCGCCAGCAGCTTGGTCCCAGGGGTATCCTACGAGCAGTACTTC.